These 8 T cell receptor beta chains were all obtained from the same sample, sequenced in a study of Graves' ophthalmopathy and Graves' hyperthyroidism. Amplified material comprised TCR beta CDR3 regions derived from RNA transcripts. The workflow started with a first-round RT-PCR run with HTBI primers and then moved on to a second-round multiplex PCR. Using its own MiXCR run on the multiplex PCR reads, TCRdb lists one record per CDR3 protein. This repertoire shows around 36,000 distinct CDR3 sequences, about half found once; its top ten account for about 26%. Sequenced sample: peripheral blood. Source of these receptors: an adult woman with stable Graves' hyperthyroidism.

This clonotype occurred many times. The chain links TRBV4-1 to TRBJ2-7; TRBD1 agrees at 7 bases. Germline V gene data show CDR1 as MGHRA and CDR2 as YSYEKL. The CDR3 length is 16 residues. The V segment lost 0 bases and the J segment 2 bases; nucleotides outside the gene matches: 7. The CDR3, as DNA: TGCGCCAGCAGCCAAGAGGCCCCCGGGACAGCCTACGAGCAGTACTTC. Its translation: CASSQEAPGTAYEQYF.

The chain couples TRBV2 to TRBJ1-2, with 12 bases identical to TRBD1. Trimming cost V 5 bases and J 5 bases; bases outside gene matches: 6. The CDR3 sequence is 15 residues long. Germline CDR1 SNHLY, CDR2 FYNNEI. The CDR3 bases are TGTGCCAGCAGTCTAGGGACAGGGGGCAATTATGGCTACACCTTC. Protein: CASSLGTGGNYGYTF.

The gene calls are TRBV20-1 and TRBJ2-5; 9 bases agree with TRBD2. Germline CDR1 reads DFQATT; CDR2 reads SNEGSKA (reference sequence). J gave up 10 bases and V 1 base, and 22 bases lay outside the gene matches. This CDR3 region has 18 residues. The CDR3 DNA reads TGCAGTGCTAGAGGGGCTTTAGGCGGGAGGGCCTTGAGGTACGACCAGTACTTC. This sequence encodes CSARGALGGRALRYDQYF.

The chain uses TRBV7-3 and TRBJ2-5; TRBD2 agrees at 13 bases. The CDR3 sequence is 18 residues long. In germline, CDR1 is SGHTA, CDR2 FQGTGA. Germline trimming cut 0 bases from V and 1 base from J; bases unmatched to any gene: 5. The CDR3 nucleotides are TGTGCCAGCAGCTTAACTTCCGGGACTAGCGGGACCCAAGAGACCCAGTACTTC. It codes for CASSLTSGTSGTQETQYF. The whole variable domain, remainder taken from reference TRBV7-3 and TRBJ2-5, is GAGVSQTPSNKVTEKGKYVELRCDPISGHTALYWYRQSLGQGPEFLIYFQGTGAADDSGLPNDRFFAVRPEGSVSTLKIQRTERGDSAVYLCASSLTSGTSGTQETQYFGPGTRLLVL.

The V call is TRBV29-1, the J call TRBJ2-7, with 7 positions matching TRBD1. The CDR3 is 14 amino acids. The V and J ends lost 1 base and 0 bases, in that order; junction bases with no gene match: 3. The germline CDR1 and CDR2 sequences are SQVTM and ANQGSEA. The CDR3: CSVEGTGPSYEQYF. The CDR3, as DNA: TGCAGCGTTGAAGGGACAGGTCCCTCCTACGAGCAGTACTTC.

Turning to this clonotype: A read error may produce the germline difference seen at one junction end. The chain carries TRBV11-2 and TRBJ1-6; tentatively, D is TRBD1 (6 bases). The CDR3 contains 14 residues. In germline, CDR1 is SGHAT, CDR2 FQNNGV. CDR3 residues: CASNRRTEDLPLHF. Written as DNA, the CDR3 is TGCGCCAGCAATCGACGGACAGAAGATTTACCCCTCCACTTT.

A single count supports this clonotype. V usage is TRBV7-9 and J usage is TRBJ2-5; 14 bases are shared with TRBD2. The CDR3 is made up of 17 amino acids. Germline values: CDR1 SEHNR, CDR2 FQNEAQ (reference sequence). With V trimmed by 6 bases and J by 1 base, 7 bases remained unmatched. The CDR3: CASSSGTSGRPQETQYF. The CDR3 DNA sequence: TGTGCCAGCAGTTCCGGGACTAGCGGGAGACCCCAAGAGACCCAGTACTTC.

The table lists this clonotype with many counts. V and J are TRBV27 and TRBJ2-7; TRBD2 might be the D (5 bases). CDR3 length: 14 amino acids. CDR1 and CDR2 from the germline V gene are MNHEY and SMNVEV (reference sequence). V lost 6 bases to trimming and J lost 4 bases, with 16 bases between them. CDR3 nucleotide sequence: TGTGCCAGCAGCCCGGAGGTCCACCCTTACGAGCAGTACTTC. Translation gives CASSPEVHPYEQYF.